The 28 T cell receptor beta chains given below trace back to one sample, sequenced in a study of CD4 T cells in relation to SARS-CoV-2 and coronaviruses. The data were produced by immunoSEQ multiplex PCR, yet TCRdb's version contains in-frame clones alone and is incomplete. There are tens of thousands of clones in the sample; less than 75% occur only once, and 15% to 20% lies in the top ten. Their specific antigens are unknown. Before the COVID-19 pandemic, during about 2011-2019, CD4+ T cells were taken from unexposed donors. The cells were cultured for about ten days before CD4+ T cells were isolated. The specimen was CD4+ T cells from PBMCs, cultured in vitro. Receptors originate from a human donor in good health.

This rearrangement joins TRBV30 to TRBJ2-6; 7 positions match TRBD2. Germline loops: CDR1 GTSNPN, CDR2 SVGIG (reference sequence). The V segment lost 5 bases and the J segment 1 base; nucleotides outside the gene matches: 11. The CDR3 runs to 17 residues. The CDR3 nucleotides read TGTGCCTGGGGTCGGGGAGGGGTGAGTTCTGGGGCCAACGTCCTGACTTTC. This gives the protein CAWGRGGVSSGANVLTF.

The chain has TRBV25-1 and TRBJ2-1, with D unclear. CDR1 is MGHDK, CDR2 SYGVNS, per germline. This CDR3 has 14 residues. The V end lost 5 bases, the J end lost 1 base, and 9 bases lay between the germline ends. CDR3 nucleotides: TGTGCCAGCAGTCGTCTGGGTTCCTACAATGAGCAGTTCTTC. Translation: CASSRLGSYNEQFF.

This sequence joins TRBV7-2 and TRBJ2-5; the D gene could be TRBD1 or TRBD2 (6 bases each). The ends were cut back, 5 bases at V and 5 bases at J, with 24 bases in the middle. Germline V gene lookup returns CDR1 SGHTA and CDR2 FQGNSA. The CDR3 runs 17 residues. The CDR3 DNA follows: TGTGCCAGCAGCCTAGGGCCCTTAGGGGGGCCAGGGGAGACCCAGTACTTC. This codes for CASSLGPLGGPGETQYF.

The gene calls are TRBV15 and TRBJ1-4, with 7 bases lining up with TRBD1. The CDR3 runs 21 residues. The ends lost 0 bases at V and 0 bases at J; junction bases unmatched: 16. Germline V gene lookup returns CDR1 LNHNV and CDR2 YYDKDF (reference sequence). Here the CDR3 DNA reads TGTGCCACCAGCAGAGATTATCATACAGGGGCTCAATCAGCAACTAATGAAAAACTGTTTTTT. Its translation is CATSRDYHTGAQSATNEKLFF.

The chain couples TRBV7-9 to TRBJ2-1; 8 bases are a match to TRBD1. The CDR3 length is 15 residues. The germline gives CDR1 SEHNR, CDR2 FQNEAQ (reference sequence). The J segment lost 7 bases and the V segment lost 3 bases, leaving 8 bases of the junction unmatched. The CDR3: CASSFNRGIRNEQFF. In DNA form, the CDR3 reads TGTGCCAGCAGCTTCAACAGGGGGATAAGGAATGAGCAGTTCTTC.

The chain recombines TRBV7-2 with TRBJ1-1; D gene unclear. V was shortened by 2 bases and J by 3 bases, with 7 bases between the two germline ends. CDR3 length: 13 amino acids. Germline lookup yields CDR1 SGHTA and CDR2 FQGNSA. The chain's CDR3 is CASSLNRDTEAFF. The CDR3 DNA reads TGTGCCAGCAGCTTAAATCGAGACACTGAAGCTTTCTTT.

The rearrangement links TRBV10-2 to TRBJ2-4; weak D call: TRBD1 (5 bases). Germline values: CDR1 WSHSY, CDR2 SAAADI. CDR3 size: 13 residues. V lost 6 bases to trimming and J lost 8 bases, with 14 bases between them. Here the CDR3 DNA reads TGCGCCAGCAGGACAGACCTAAGGCACATTCAGTACTTC. Its protein is CASRTDLRHIQYF.

This clone was recorded only once. V usage is TRBV13 and J usage is TRBJ2-1, with D maybe TRBD2 (8 bases). The CDR3 consists of 16 residues. CDR1 is PRHDT and CDR2 is FYEKMQ in the germline V gene (reference sequence). V lost 5 bases to trimming and J lost 10 bases, with 24 bases between them. The chain's CDR3 is CASSPQGLGGSGEQFF. CDR3 sequence (DNA): TGTGCCAGCAGCCCCCAGGGACTAGGGGGCTCTGGGGAGCAGTTCTTC.

This chain connects TRBV6-5 to TRBJ2-1, with 9 bases that match TRBD2. V shed 0 bases, J shed 4 bases, and the junction held 4 bases outside the gene matches. Germline V gene lookup returns CDR1 MNHEY and CDR2 SVGAGI. The CDR3 extends over 16 amino acids. CDR3 sequence: CASSYSGLANYNEQFF. CDR3 sequence (DNA): TGTGCCAGCAGTTACTCCGGACTAGCGAATTACAATGAGCAGTTCTTC.

This chain joins TRBV15 and TRBJ2-1; possibly TRBD1 for D (5 bases). The CDR3 length is 14 residues. Germline CDR1 and CDR2: LNHNV and YYDKDF (reference sequence). Deletions cut 0 bases from V and 4 bases from J, with 7 bases between. The CDR3 coding sequence is TGTGCCACCAGCAGAGATCACAGGTACAATGAGCAGTTCTTC. It specifies CATSRDHRYNEQFF.

This clone appeared once. The V and J genes are TRBV7-9 and TRBJ2-5; the match to TRBD2 covers 11 bases. The CDR3 contains 15 residues. V lost 5 bases, J lost 5 bases, and 7 bases stayed unmatched. In germline, CDR1 is SEHNR, CDR2 FQNEAQ (reference sequence). CDR3 bases: TGTGCCAGCAGCCCGATAGCGGGAGGGGGGGAGACCCAGTACTTC. Translating gives CASSPIAGGGETQYF.

There are a few counts of this clone. The V and J genes are TRBV2 and TRBJ2-7; 8 nucleotides agree with TRBD2. Germline-derived CDR1 and CDR2 are SNHLY and FYNNEI. The V segment lost 8 bases and the J segment 0 bases; nucleotides outside the gene matches: 9. The CDR3 runs to 15 residues. The CDR3 DNA reads as TGTGCCAGCCGTACCCCAGCGGGAGTCTCCTACGAGCAGTACTTC. The encoded protein is CASRTPAGVSYEQYF.

The V call is TRBV19, the J call TRBJ1-5; D uncertain. V lost 11 bases and J 0 bases, leaving 11 bases between the germline ends. The CDR3 sequence is 13 residues long. Looked up from germline, CDR1 is LNHDA and CDR2 is SQIVND (reference sequence). The CDR3 loop is CARTSDSNQPQHF. CDR3 nucleotide sequence: TGTGCCCGGACTTCAGATAGCAATCAGCCCCAGCATTTT.

This sequence joins TRBV5-6 and TRBJ1-1; maybe TRBD1 (6 bases). The CDR3 is 16 residues long. Germline CDR1 SGHDT, CDR2 YYEEEE. Between the trimmed V and J ends, which lost 3 bases and 3 bases, there was a span of 18 bases. CDR3 in amino acids: CASSWGAGVRYTEAFF. DNA of the CDR3: TGTGCCAGCAGCTGGGGGGCAGGGGTTAGGTACACTGAAGCTTTCTTT.

V usage is TRBV9 and J usage is TRBJ2-3; D call uncertain. The V end lost 0 bases, the J end lost 3 bases, and 2 bases lay between the germline ends. This CDR3 is 12 amino acids long. Germline V gene sequence: CDR1 SGDLS, CDR2 YYNGEE. The chain's CDR3 is CASSVGTDTQYF. The DNA of the CDR3 is TGTGCCAGCAGCGTAGGGACAGATACGCAGTATTTT.

The V and J genes are TRBV30 and TRBJ2-5; D is perhaps TRBD1 (6 bases). This CDR3 is 14 amino acids long. Germline V CDR1 and CDR2: GTSNPN, SVGIG (reference sequence). V was pared by 1 base and J by 6 bases, with 15 bases between. The CDR3 region is CAWSGVGGAKTQYF. Here the CDR3 DNA reads TGTGCCTGGAGTGGGGTTGGGGGCGCAAAGACCCAGTACTTC.

The chain carries TRBV7-2 and TRBJ1-4; 11 bases fit TRBD1. This CDR3 is 16 amino acids long. V lost 0 bases, J lost 5 bases, and 2 bases stayed unmatched. Germline V gene data show CDR1 as SGHTA and CDR2 as FQGNSA. CDR3 sequence reads: CASSLAWDRGNEKLFF. The CDR3 region has the DNA TGTGCCAGCAGCTTAGCGTGGGACAGGGGGAATGAAAAACTGTTTTTT.

This chain links TRBV30 with TRBJ1-3; 12 bases line up with TRBD1. Germline V gene lookup returns CDR1 GTSNPN and CDR2 SVGIG (reference sequence). V lost 4 bases, J lost 1 base, and 17 bases stayed unmatched. The CDR3 sequence is 20 residues long. CDR3 coding DNA: TGTGCCTGGACAACACTCTGGGACAGGGGGCCGGGGTTATCTGGAAACACCATATATTTT. This translates into CAWTTLWDRGPGLSGNTIYF.

J is TRBJ2-1 and V is TRBV24-1; D is unresolved. The CDR3 loop spans 13 amino acids. The V gene's germline CDR1 is KGHDR and CDR2 SFDVKD. V gave up 9 bases and J gave up 9 bases, with 17 bases separating them. CDR3 sequence reads: CATSSRSAGEQFF. The CDR3 DNA reads as TGTGCCACCTCTAGTCGGTCAGCTGGTGAGCAGTTCTTC.

This clone appeared a single time. The rearrangement uses TRBV6-5 and TRBJ1-5, with TRBD1 as a possible D gene (6 bases). The CDR3 is made up of 15 amino acids. Germline V gene data show CDR1 as MNHEY and CDR2 as SVGAGI. V was trimmed by 6 bases and J by 4 bases, leaving 16 bases between them. CDR3 protein: CASRAQGFGNQPQHF. CDR3 in DNA: TGTGCCAGCAGGGCACAGGGTTTCGGAAATCAGCCCCAGCATTTT.

The chain links TRBV19 to TRBJ2-3; D possibly matches TRBD1 or TRBD2 (7 bases each). Trimming pared 5 bases from V and 4 bases from J, leaving 16 bases between. CDR3 length: 15 residues. Germline values: CDR1 LNHDA, CDR2 SQIVND (reference sequence). CDR3 region: CASSPRGGAPDTQYF. The CDR3 coding sequence is TGTGCCAGTAGTCCCAGGGGGGGGGCTCCAGATACGCAGTATTTT.

This clone was observed a few times. J is TRBJ2-7 and V is TRBV3-1 (or the pseudogene TRBV3-2); 11 positions match TRBD2. CDR3 length: 16 residues. V gave up 0 bases and J gave up 5 bases; unmatched junction bases: 6. Germline V CDR1 and CDR2: LGHDT, YNNKEL (reference sequence). The CDR3, as DNA: TGTGCCAGCAGCCAAGAGTTGACTAGCGGGACCAACGAGCAGTACTTC. Translating it yields CASSQELTSGTNEQYF.

This chain joins TRBV5-1 and TRBJ2-2; TRBD1 matches at 11 bases. CDR3 size: 15 residues. V dropped 3 bases and J dropped 6; count of bases not matched to a gene: 4. CDR1 SGHRS and CDR2 YFSETQ come from the germline V gene. The CDR3 is CASSWGQGVPGELFF. In DNA form, the CDR3 reads TGCGCCAGCAGCTGGGGACAGGGGGTTCCCGGGGAGCTGTTTTTT.

The chain joins TRBV19 to TRBJ1-4; 7 nucleotides align to TRBD1. The CDR3 has 14 residues. J gave up 10 bases and V 4 bases, and 9 bases lay outside the gene matches. Per germline, CDR1 LNHDA and CDR2 SQIVND (reference sequence). CDR3 nucleotides: TGTGCCAGTAGTAATGACAGGGCGGCCGTAAAACTGTTTTTT. Translation gives CASSNDRAAVKLFF.

The rearrangement uses TRBV4-3 and TRBJ1-2, with a possible D match to TRBD1 (6 bases). Between the trimmed V and J ends, which lost 1 base and 3 bases, there was a span of 12 bases. CDR1 is LGHNA and CDR2 is YSLEER in the germline V gene. The CDR3 length is 15 residues. CDR3: CASSQALQGDYGYTF. DNA of the CDR3: TGCGCCAGCAGCCAAGCTTTACAGGGCGACTATGGCTACACCTTC.

J is TRBJ1-5 and V is TRBV9, with D uncertain. The CDR3 contains 13 residues. Germline CDR1 and CDR2: SGDLS and YYNGEE. The V gene lost 7 bases and the J gene lost 0 bases, with 8 bases spanning the gap. Written as DNA, the CDR3 is TGTGCCAGCTCCACAAGTAGCAATCAGCCCCAGCATTTT. This encodes CASSTSSNQPQHF.

This chain uses TRBV12-3 or TRBV12-4 with TRBJ1-3; TRBD1 is a possible D gene (5 bases). The CDR3 consists of 13 residues. Trimming removed 4 bases from V and 4 bases from J, with 8 bases in between. CDR3 in amino acids: CASSSRGGNTIYF. CDR3 sequence (DNA): TGTGCCAGCAGTTCGCGGGGGGGAAACACCATATATTTT.

This clone was picked up a small number of times. The rearrangement links TRBV14 to TRBJ2-1; 12 positions match TRBD2. V was clipped by 4 bases and J by 7 bases; unmatched bases: 5. Germline CDR1 is SGHDN and CDR2 is FVKESK. The CDR3 totals 15 residues. The CDR3 DNA reads TGTGCCAGCAGCCCCTGGACTAGCGGGGCTAATGAGCAGTTCTTC. It encodes CASSPWTSGANEQFF.